This is a list of T cell receptor beta chains from one sample in a study of CD8 T cells in ankylosing spondylitis. Each CDR3 protein is one row after TCRdb ran MiXCR on the 5' RACE reads. Here the sample spans about 400,000 distinct CDR3 sequences, about 20% being singletons. Material: blood, either unsorted or a sorted T cell fraction (not recorded which). Receptors were obtained from a male donor with ankylosing spondylitis or in good health (not recorded which). CDR3s include the opening cysteine and the closing phenylalanine or tryptophan. Fields, in order: V gene, J gene, D gene, clone size, CDR3 DNA, CDR3 protein. A D gene is named only where the DNA matches it firmly. Clone size is shown for a subset of rows, as once, few, many or a class of expanded clone.

v_call: TRBV7-3
j_call: TRBJ2-7
d_call: NA
clone_size: few
cdr3_nt: TGTGCCAGCAGCTTATTCGGGACATGCTCCTACGAGCAGTACTTC
cdr3_aa: CASSLFGTCSYEQYF

v_call: TRBV12-3/TRBV12-4
j_call: TRBJ2-1
d_call: TRBD2
clone_size: NA
cdr3_nt: TGTGCCGCGGGACTAGCATCTTACAATGAGCAGTTCTTC
cdr3_aa: CAAGLASYNEQFF

v_call: TRBV4-1
j_call: TRBJ2-3
d_call: TRBD2
clone_size: few
cdr3_nt: TGCGCCAGCAGCCAAGAACCCGCTAGCGGGGGGAACACAGATACGCAGTATTTT
cdr3_aa: CASSQEPASGGNTDTQYF

v_call: TRBV7-9
j_call: TRBJ2-5
d_call: NA
clone_size: few
cdr3_nt: TGTGCCAGCAGCTTAAAGTTACAGCGGCAAGAGACCCAGTACTTC
cdr3_aa: CASSLKLQRQETQYF

v_call: TRBV7-9
j_call: TRBJ2-5
d_call: NA
clone_size: few
cdr3_nt: TGTGCCAGCAGCGGCATCGACAGGGAGACCCAGTACTTC
cdr3_aa: CASSGIDRETQYF

v_call: TRBV20-1
j_call: TRBJ2-7
d_call: TRBD2
clone_size: few
cdr3_nt: TGCAGTGCTAGAGACCAAGGACTAGCGGGGGCCAGGAGCTCCTACGAGCAGTACTTC
cdr3_aa: CSARDQGLAGARSSYEQYF

v_call: TRBV20-1
j_call: TRBJ2-7
d_call: NA
clone_size: few
cdr3_nt: TGCAGTGCTTTGCTCGGGACCCAGGCCTACGAGCAGTACTTC
cdr3_aa: CSALLGTQAYEQYF

v_call: TRBV18
j_call: TRBJ2-1
d_call: NA
clone_size: NA
cdr3_nt: TGTGCCAGCTCACCAGTGACAGTCTCCTACAATGAGCAGTTCTTC
cdr3_aa: CASSPVTVSYNEQFF

v_call: TRBV12-3/TRBV12-4
j_call: TRBJ2-2
d_call: TRBD2
clone_size: NA
cdr3_nt: TGTGCCAGCAGTCCGATGACTAGCGGGGTTTTGACCGGGGAGCTGTTTTTT
cdr3_aa: CASSPMTSGVLTGELFF

v_call: TRBV20-1
j_call: TRBJ2-6
d_call: NA
clone_size: once
cdr3_nt: TGCAGTGCTAGAGAGTACCCGGGGGCCAACGTCCTGACTTTC
cdr3_aa: CSAREYPGANVLTF

v_call: TRBV10-3
j_call: TRBJ2-7
d_call: TRBD1
clone_size: few
cdr3_nt: TGTGCCATCAATTCGGGACAGGGCGACGAGCAGTACTTC
cdr3_aa: CAINSGQGDEQYF

v_call: TRBV3-1
j_call: TRBJ2-7
d_call: TRBD2
clone_size: NA
cdr3_nt: TGTGCCAGCAGCCGTGGGGGGGACCTAATCTACGAGCAGTACTTC
cdr3_aa: CASSRGGDLIYEQYF

v_call: TRBV29-1
j_call: TRBJ1-1
d_call: NA
clone_size: few
cdr3_nt: TGCAGCGTTGAAACCCGGGACACCTCCGAAGCTTTCTTT
cdr3_aa: CSVETRDTSEAFF

v_call: TRBV12-3/TRBV12-4
j_call: TRBJ2-2
d_call: NA
clone_size: NA
cdr3_nt: TGTGCCAGCAGTTTAGCTAGCGGTAACACCGGGGAGCTGTTTTTT
cdr3_aa: CASSLASGNTGELFF

v_call: TRBV10-3
j_call: TRBJ2-3
d_call: NA
clone_size: NA
cdr3_nt: TGTGCCATCACTCAGACAGACACAGATACGCAGTATTTT
cdr3_aa: CAITQTDTDTQYF

v_call: TRBV6-1
j_call: TRBJ2-7
d_call: TRBD2
clone_size: NA
cdr3_nt: TGTGCCACTGCGGGAGGGAACGATTACGAGCAGTACTTC
cdr3_aa: CATAGGNDYEQYF

v_call: TRBV20-1
j_call: TRBJ2-1
d_call: NA
clone_size: few
cdr3_nt: TGCAGTGCTGAAAACCGGGGACAGCAGTTCTTC
cdr3_aa: CSAENRGQQFF

v_call: TRBV7-9
j_call: TRBJ2-1
d_call: NA
clone_size: few
cdr3_nt: TGTGCCAGCAGCCCCCCATATTCGCCGGATGAGCAGTTCTTC
cdr3_aa: CASSPPYSPDEQFF

v_call: TRBV4-1
j_call: TRBJ2-4
d_call: NA
clone_size: NA
cdr3_nt: TGCGCCAGCAGCCAAGATGACGCGTCTTTAGCCAAAAACATTCAGTACTTC
cdr3_aa: CASSQDDASLAKNIQYF

v_call: TRBV10-1
j_call: TRBJ2-1
d_call: TRBD2
clone_size: once
cdr3_nt: TGCGCCAGCAGTGAGAGATGGGGGGGAGGCTACAATGAGCAGTTCTTC
cdr3_aa: CASSERWGGGYNEQFF

v_call: TRBV6-1
j_call: TRBJ2-3
d_call: TRBD2
clone_size: few
cdr3_nt: TGTGCCAGCAGATCGGTAGCGGGGCCTACGCAGTATTTT
cdr3_aa: CASRSVAGPTQYF

v_call: TRBV20-1
j_call: TRBJ1-5
d_call: NA
clone_size: few
cdr3_nt: TGCAGTGCTAGAGATGTGTCTAGCAATCAGCCCCAGCATTTT
cdr3_aa: CSARDVSSNQPQHF

v_call: TRBV14
j_call: TRBJ2-1
d_call: NA
clone_size: NA
cdr3_nt: TGTGCCAGCAGCCAACTATCGCACAATGAGCAGTTCTTC
cdr3_aa: CASSQLSHNEQFF

v_call: TRBV1
j_call: TRBJ2-5
d_call: NA
clone_size: NA
cdr3_nt: TGCACCAGCAGCCAGATCGGGGGACTAGCGGGGTTAAAGACCCAGTACTTC
cdr3_aa: CTSSQIGGLAGLKTQYF